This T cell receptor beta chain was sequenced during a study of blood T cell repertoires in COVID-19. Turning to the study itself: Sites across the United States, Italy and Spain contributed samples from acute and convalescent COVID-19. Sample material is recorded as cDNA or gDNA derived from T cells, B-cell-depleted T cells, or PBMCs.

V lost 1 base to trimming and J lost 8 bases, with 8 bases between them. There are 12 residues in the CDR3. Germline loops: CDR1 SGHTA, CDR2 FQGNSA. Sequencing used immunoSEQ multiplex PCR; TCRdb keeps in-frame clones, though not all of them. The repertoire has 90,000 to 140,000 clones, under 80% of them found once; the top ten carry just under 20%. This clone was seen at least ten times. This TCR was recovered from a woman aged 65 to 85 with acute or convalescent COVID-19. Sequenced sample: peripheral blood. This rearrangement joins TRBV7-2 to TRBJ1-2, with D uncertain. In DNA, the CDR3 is TGTGCCAGCAGCTTAGAGAAGAGGGGCTACACCTTC. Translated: CASSLEKRGYTF.